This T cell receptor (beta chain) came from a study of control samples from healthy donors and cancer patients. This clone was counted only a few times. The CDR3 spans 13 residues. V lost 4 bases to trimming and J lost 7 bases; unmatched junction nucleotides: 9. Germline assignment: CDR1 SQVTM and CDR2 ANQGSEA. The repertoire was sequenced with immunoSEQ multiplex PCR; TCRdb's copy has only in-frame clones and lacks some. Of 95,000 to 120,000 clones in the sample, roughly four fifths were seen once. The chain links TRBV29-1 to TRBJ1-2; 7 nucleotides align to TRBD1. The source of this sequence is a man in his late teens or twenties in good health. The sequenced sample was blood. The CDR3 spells CSVGTGTVGGYTF. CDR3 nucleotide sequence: TGCAGCGTTGGCACAGGGACAGTCGGTGGCTACACCTTC.